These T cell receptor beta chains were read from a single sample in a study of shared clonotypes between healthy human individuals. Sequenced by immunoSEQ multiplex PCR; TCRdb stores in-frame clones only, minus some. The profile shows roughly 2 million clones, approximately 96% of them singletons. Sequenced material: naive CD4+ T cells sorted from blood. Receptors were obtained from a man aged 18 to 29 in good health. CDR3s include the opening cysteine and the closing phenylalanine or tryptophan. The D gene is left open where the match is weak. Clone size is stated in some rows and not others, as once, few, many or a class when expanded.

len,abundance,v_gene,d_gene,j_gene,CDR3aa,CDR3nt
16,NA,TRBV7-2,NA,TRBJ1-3,CASSFRQSLGGNTIYF,TGTGCCAGCAGCTTCCGACAGAGCCTCGGGGGGAACACCATATATTTT
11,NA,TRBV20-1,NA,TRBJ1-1,CSAPGRTEAFF,TGCAGTGCCCCCGGGCGCACTGAAGCTTTCTTT
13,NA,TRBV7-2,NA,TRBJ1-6,CASSLEPAGPLHF,TGTGCCAGCAGCTTAGAACCCGCAGGGCCTCTCCACTTT
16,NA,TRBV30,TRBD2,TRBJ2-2,CAWKIGGLALSGELFF,TGTGCCTGGAAAATTGGAGGACTAGCACTTTCCGGGGAGCTGTTTTTT
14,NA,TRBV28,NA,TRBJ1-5,CAIRWGGGNQPQHF,TGTGCCATTAGGTGGGGAGGGGGGAATCAGCCCCAGCATTTT
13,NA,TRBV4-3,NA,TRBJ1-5,CASSQERNQPQHF,TGCGCCAGCAGCCAAGAAAGAAATCAGCCCCAGCATTTT
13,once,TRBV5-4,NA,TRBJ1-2,CASKIGGGYGYTF,TGTGCCAGCAAAATCGGGGGTGGGTATGGCTACACCTTC
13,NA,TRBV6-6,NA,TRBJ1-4,CASRGQTNEKLFF,TGTGCCAGCAGGGGACAAACTAATGAAAAACTGTTTTTT
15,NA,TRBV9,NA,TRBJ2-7,CASSPVGSASYEQYF,TGTGCCAGCAGCCCAGTTGGGTCCGCCTCCTACGAGCAGTACTTC
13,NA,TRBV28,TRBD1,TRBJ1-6,CASRGTGNSPLHF,TGTGCCAGCCGAGGGACAGGGAATTCACCCCTCCACTTT
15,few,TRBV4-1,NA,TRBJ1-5,CASSQGQYSNQPQHF,TGCGCCAGCAGCCAGGGGCAGTATAGCAATCAGCCCCAGCATTTT
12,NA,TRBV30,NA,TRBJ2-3,CAWSASTDTQYF,TGTGCCTGGAGTGCAAGCACAGATACGCAGTATTTT
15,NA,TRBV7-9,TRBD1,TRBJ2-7,CASSLGQAISYEQYF,TGTGCCAGCAGCCTCGGACAGGCCATCTCCTACGAGCAGTACTTC
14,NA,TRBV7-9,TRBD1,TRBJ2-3,CASSRGQEADTQYF,TGTGCCAGCAGCCGAGGACAGGAGGCGGATACGCAGTATTTT
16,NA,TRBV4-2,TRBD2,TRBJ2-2,CASSLSTGGGAGELFF,TGTGCCAGCAGCCTCTCAACGGGGGGAGGGGCCGGGGAGCTGTTTTTT
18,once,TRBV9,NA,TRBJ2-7,CASSVGIGSIRGAYEQYF,TGTGCCAGCAGCGTAGGTATAGGGAGCATTCGGGGAGCCTACGAGCAGTACTTC
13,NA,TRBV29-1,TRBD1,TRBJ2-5,CSSLSTGQETQYF,TGCAGCTCGTTATCGACAGGGCAAGAGACCCAGTACTTC
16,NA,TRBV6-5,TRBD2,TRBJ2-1,CASSSLLAGLANEQFF,TGTGCCAGCAGTTCGCTACTAGCGGGTCTAGCTAATGAGCAGTTCTTC
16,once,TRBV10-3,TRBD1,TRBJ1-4,CAISGTGGLSNEKLFF,TGTGCCATCAGTGGGACAGGGGGCTTGTCTAATGAAAAACTGTTTTTT
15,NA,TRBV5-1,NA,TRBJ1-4,CASKLGGIPGEKLFF,TGCGCCAGCAAGCTGGGCGGGATCCCAGGAGAAAAACTGTTTTTT
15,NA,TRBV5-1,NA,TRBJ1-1,CASSSYGAAGTEAFF,TGCGCCAGCAGCAGCTATGGGGCAGCAGGCACTGAAGCTTTCTTT
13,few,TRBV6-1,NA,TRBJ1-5,CASSVGGSQPQHF,TGTGCCAGCAGTGTCGGGGGCAGTCAGCCCCAGCATTTT
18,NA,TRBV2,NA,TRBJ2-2,CASSERGWTVRNTGELFF,TGTGCCAGCAGTGAGAGGGGGTGGACAGTGAGGAACACCGGGGAGCTGTTTTTT
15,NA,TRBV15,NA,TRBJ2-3,CATRQYLGSTDTQYF,TGTGCCACCAGGCAGTATCTGGGGAGCACAGATACGCAGTATTTT
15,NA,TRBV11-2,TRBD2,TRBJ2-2,CASSLGGSVTGELFF,TGTGCCAGCAGCTTAGGCGGGAGTGTCACCGGGGAGCTGTTTTTT